This T cell receptor (beta chain) was sequenced in a study of blood T cell repertoires in COVID-19. Study-wide context: The study drew acute and convalescent COVID-19 samples from the United States, Italy and Spain. PBMCs, B-cell-depleted T cells, or T cells provided the cDNA or gDNA that made up the material.

CDR1 is SGHVS and CDR2 is FQNEAQ in the germline V gene. This CDR3 is 17 amino acids long. The V segment lost 0 bases and the J segment 1 base; nucleotides outside the gene matches: 5. Original methodology: From reference gene primer amplification, estimates of nucleated cell counts were derived. Sequencing was performed with immunoSEQ multiplex PCR; in TCRdb, only in-frame clones are kept and a portion is missing. The D gene and trimming were derived from the DNA, and the V and J assignments and clone size from that table. The sample carries 150,000 or so clones, about nine tenths recorded once. The J gene is TRBJ2-7, the V gene TRBV7-8; TRBD1 matches at 11 bases. Sequenced sample: peripheral blood. The TCR comes from a man between 18 and 35 years old with acute or convalescent COVID-19. CDR3 sequence (DNA): TGTGCCAGCAGCTTAGCGGGACAGGGGGTTAAGTCCTACGAGCAGTACTTC. Its protein product is CASSLAGQGVKSYEQYF.